A selection of T cell receptor beta chains follows, all from one sample in a study of T cells after yellow fever vaccination. TCRdb redid the calling of the 5' RACE reads with MiXCR, one entry per CDR3 protein. The sample holds about 240,000 distinct CDR3 sequences, about 7% seen once. Here the sequenced sample was CD4+ T cells sorted from PBMCs, taken 15 days after the yellow fever booster vaccination. The receptor source for this set is a man between 25 and 39 years old who received the YFV17D yellow fever vaccine. The conserved cysteine and the conserved F or W are not part of the CDR3 here. D genes are given only for firm matches.

v_call d_call cdr3_aa
TRBV7-6 TRBD1 ASSLGDRSSYNEQF
TRBV2 TRBD2 ASRQAGEQF
TRBV7-3 - ASSLSVQETQY
TRBV7-2 TRBD1 ASSSTGAIPYEQY
TRBV20-1 TRBD2 SYRLAGGTQGTQY
TRBV6-5 - ASSYYGGVGGADTQY
TRBV18 TRBD1 ASSSGQGFEQF
TRBV3-1 TRBD1 ASSQGQGNYGYT
TRBV20-1 - SAKGQKIYTGELF
TRBV18 - ASSPGEVAYNEQF
TRBV7-8 TRBD2 ASSRTSGSVFDEQY
TRBV28 TRBD2 ASRQAGGPHNEQF
TRBV29-1 TRBD2 SVGTSGRGEQY
TRBV5-6 - ASSFGSVRAEQF
TRBV7-2 TRBD2 ASSSTSGRSGELF
TRBV20-1 - SAETHQETQY
TRBV20-1 - SGWVRLNTEAF
TRBV7-2 TRBD2 ASSLALIAGGANEQF
TRBV18 - ASSPLQTGRTDTQY
TRBV12-5 - ASGSGGDSYGYT
TRBV6-2/TRBV6-3 TRBD1 ASSYSGTGYNEQF
TRBV14 - ASSQDWGTGGYT
TRBV4-3 TRBD2 ASSRLAGVSTDTQY
TRBV20-1 - SASYQGGQETQY
TRBV16 - ASSQSAGNNSPLH
TRBV7-2 TRBD1 ASSRDSHYGYT
TRBV4-3 - ASSQMMNEKLF
TRBV12-3/TRBV12-4 TRBD2 ASSPAGAGGRLAGELF
TRBV7-3 - ASSLNPGSYNEQF
TRBV7-2 - ASSLAGRMTSTDTQY
TRBV29-1 TRBD2 SGSGSNTDTQY
TRBV6-5 TRBD1 ASSSTPGTGSYEQY
TRBV7-2 TRBD1 ASSSDRVNEQF
TRBV4-2 - ASSQEEGYNEQF
TRBV7-6 - ASMTGTSYLNEQF
TRBV5-1 - ASSTPSVGGSGANVLT
TRBV20-1 TRBD2 SAGGSSYNEQF
TRBV5-1 TRBD1 ASSMGQAYEQY
TRBV6-2/TRBV6-3 - ASTDRDPPSYEQY
TRBV18 - ASSLEGAAYEQY
TRBV12-3/TRBV12-4 - ASSSYSPDTQY
TRBV5-6 TRBD2 ASSSPGGRGEEQY
TRBV5-5 TRBD2 ASRSGLASDEQY
TRBV12-3/TRBV12-4 TRBD1 ASSLDGTGTDTQY
TRBV2 - ASSVGDFRPDTQY
TRBV18 - ASSPAQGSYNEQF